The 8 T cell receptor beta chains in this list originate from one sample, sequenced in a study of STAT5B mutations in CD4+ large granular lymphocyte leukemia. Some clones are missing from TCRdb's copy, which holds only in-frame ones; the method was immunoSEQ multiplex PCR. The sample contains 9,800 or so clones, just under 85% of which appear only once. Sequencing was performed on PBMCs. All receptors come from a man in his sixties with CD4+ T-cell large granular lymphocyte leukemia.

V gene TRBV5-6 combines with J gene TRBJ2-7; D may be TRBD2 (5 bases). Trimming pared 5 bases from V and 6 bases from J, leaving 15 bases between. Germline CDR1 SGHDT, CDR2 YYEEEE. The CDR3 extends over 13 amino acids. Written as DNA, the CDR3 is TGTGCCAGCAGTCTACTAGTATCGGGCGAGCAGTACTTC. This translates into CASSLLVSGEQYF. The full variable domain, in which reference TRBV5-6 and TRBJ2-7 provide the parts outside the CDR3, is DAGVTQSPTHLIKTRGQQVTLRCSPKSGHDTVSWYQQALGQGPQFIFQYYEEEERQRGNFPDRFSGHQFPNYSSELNVNALLLGDSALYLCASSLLVSGEQYFGPGTRLTVT.

The rearrangement joins TRBV28 to TRBJ2-7, with 8 bases that match TRBD1. Losses at the gene ends were 5 bases for V and 3 bases for J; bases not matched to a gene: 9. Germline V gene data show CDR1 as MDHEN and CDR2 as SYDVKM. This CDR3 is 15 amino acids long. This CDR3 is CASSLSPGTGYEQYF. The CDR3 nucleotides read TGTGCCAGCAGTCTTTCGCCCGGGACAGGCTACGAGCAGTACTTC.

V usage is TRBV7-2 and J usage is TRBJ2-1; 7 bases align to TRBD2. J lost 5 bases, V lost 5 bases, and 6 bases had no gene match. The CDR3 covers 14 residues. Germline assignment: CDR1 SGHTA and CDR2 FQGNSA. CDR3 in DNA: TGTGCCAGCAGCCTAAGGGGAGGGAACAATGAGCAGTTCTTC. Translating it yields CASSLRGGNNEQFF.

This clone was observed a few times. V usage is TRBV6-5 and J usage is TRBJ1-1; D is uncertain. Trimming stripped 2 bases from V and 1 base from J, with 5 bases between. This CDR3 has 13 amino acids. Germline V gene lookup returns CDR1 MNHEY and CDR2 SVGAGI. The CDR3 sequence: CASSYGRNTEAFF. The CDR3 nucleotides read TGTGCCAGCAGTTACGGAAGGAACACTGAAGCTTTCTTT.

The V gene is TRBV27, the J gene TRBJ2-7; 8 nucleotides agree with TRBD2. J was trimmed by 0 bases and V by 0 bases; bases with no gene match: 7. Germline-derived CDR1 and CDR2 are MNHEY and SMNVEV (reference sequence). This CDR3 has 17 residues. The CDR3 nucleotides read TGTGCCAGCAGTTTATCTGCGACTAGCGCCAACTCCTACGAGCAGTACTTC. As protein: CASSLSATSANSYEQYF.

This chain joins TRBV28 and TRBJ2-3; perhaps TRBD2 as D (7 bases). With 4 bases removed from V and 7 bases from J, the gap between germline ends came to 18 bases. Germline CDR1 is MDHEN and CDR2 is SYDVKM. There are 15 residues in the CDR3. The CDR3 nucleotides are TGTGCCAGCAGTTCGTCGGGGGGCGGAGGGAATACGCAGTATTTT. It is translated as CASSSSGGGGNTQYF.

V usage is TRBV11-1 and J usage is TRBJ2-1; D gene uncertain. Per germline, CDR1 SGHAT and CDR2 FQDESV (reference sequence). The length of the CDR3 is 11 residues. With 4 bases removed from V and 8 bases from J, the gap between germline ends came to 6 bases. The CDR3 sequence is CASSWNDEQFF. The CDR3 bases are TGTGCCAGCAGCTGGAACGATGAGCAGTTCTTC.

Details on this clone: Other DNA sequences from this sample encode an identical CDR3 as well. This chain connects TRBV7-6 to TRBJ2-7; D possibly matches TRBD1 or TRBD2 (5 bases each). The V gene lost 5 bases and the J gene lost 3 bases, with 11 bases spanning the gap. The CDR3 spans 13 residues. Germline V gives CDR1 SGHVS, CDR2 FNYEAQ. CDR3 region: CASSPGPNYEQYF. DNA for the CDR3: TGTGCCAGCAGCCCGGGACCAAACTACGAGCAGTACTTC. The complete variable domain, with remaining parts taken from reference TRBV7-6 and TRBJ2-7, reads GAGVSQSPRYKVTKRGQDVALRCDPISGHVSLYWYRQALGQGPEFLTYFNYEAQQDKSGLPNDRFSAERPEGSISTLTIQRTEQRDSAMYRCASSPGPNYEQYFGPGTRLTVT.